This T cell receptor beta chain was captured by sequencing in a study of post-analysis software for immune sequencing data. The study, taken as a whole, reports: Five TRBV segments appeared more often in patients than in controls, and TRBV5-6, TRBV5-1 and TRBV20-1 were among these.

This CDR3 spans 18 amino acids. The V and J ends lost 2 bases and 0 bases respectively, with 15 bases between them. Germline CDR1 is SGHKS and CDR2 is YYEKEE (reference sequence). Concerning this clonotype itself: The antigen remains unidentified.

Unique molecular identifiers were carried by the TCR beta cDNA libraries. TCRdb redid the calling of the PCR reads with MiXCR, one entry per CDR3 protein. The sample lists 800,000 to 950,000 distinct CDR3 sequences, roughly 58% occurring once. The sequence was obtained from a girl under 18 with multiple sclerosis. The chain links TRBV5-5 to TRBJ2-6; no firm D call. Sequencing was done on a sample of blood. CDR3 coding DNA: TGTGCCAGCAGCTTACGGTGGCAGCCGAGCTCTGGGGCCAACGTCCTGACTTTC. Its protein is CASSLRWQPSSGANVLTF.